This T cell receptor beta chain was observed in a study of spatial heterogeneity in lung cancer (dated by TCRdb to about 2019). For the study in its entirety: More beta-chain than alpha-chain transcripts were consistently detected, likely reflecting higher beta-chain transcript abundance. In the raw uncorrected reads, each unique combination of TCR and UMI appeared on average more than ten times. The study quantitatively compared TCR alpha and beta repertoires across multiple tumor regions, matched nontumor lung and blood in non-small cell lung cancer. The study linked features of the TCR repertoire to counts of nonsynonymous mutations, which were determined by whole-exome sequencing of tumor tissue. Both alpha and beta chains were TCR-sequenced in around 220 tumor regions, around 64 matched nontumor lung samples and some 50 PBMC samples obtained at surgery.

Findings and caveats that apply to the study as a whole: Confirming at a functional level the hypothesis that regional TCRs recognize regional mutations was considered to require additional single-cell paired TCR alpha and beta sequencing. Ubiquitous expanded tumor TCRs showed up in blood more often at tumor resection than at routine follow-up.

The receptor library was made with 5' RACE. These reads were obtained on a NextSeq 500. In the TCR library protocol, a unique molecular identifier was attached to each TCR cDNA molecule so that PCR and sequencing errors could be corrected. As for the original processing: TCR identification, UMI-based error correction and CDR3 extraction were all carried out with Decombinator tools. Expanded TCRs were defined as those above a frequency of 2 per 1,000, corresponding to the top 1% of the tumor frequency distribution. Rényi diversity was computed with the R vegan package after subsampling each repertoire 100 times to 5,000 TCRs. To build CDR3 similarity networks, amino acid triplet string-kernel similarity was used, and CDR3s were connected when their pairwise similarity was above 0.82. TCRdb applied fastp at Q25 and MiXCR to the public reads, then kept only in-frame beta chains. CDR3 protein duplicates are merged, each entry listing the most common genes and DNA. The V and J calls and clone size are TCRdb's, not the authors'. This sample holds 60,000 to 80,000 distinct CDR3 sequences; approximately 12% were observed only once. In total, the top ten clones hold 7.2% of the sample.

What the time point label conveys for this sample: sample taken at primary tumor resection. Whole RNA extracted from tumor and nontumor lung tissue, or from cryopreserved PBMC samples, was used for TCR sequencing without cell sorting. The donors were some 70 patients from the lung TRACERx cohort who had early-stage, untreated non-small cell lung cancer. Only patients for whom sufficient RNA was available from at least two tumor regions were selected for TCR sequencing. For CDR1 and CDR2, the germline V gene lists SNHLY and FYNNEI. Spanning cysteine to phenylalanine, the CDR3 consists of 12 amino acids. Only the CDR3 DNA stays, 36 bases, in frame from base 1. The junction shows trimming of 7 bases on V and 4 bases on J, and the gene matches do not reach 4 bases of it. In its sample, this clonotype was seen many times. Its recognized antigen is unknown. Base qualities are not provided; no much larger clone lies one nucleotide away.

The chain uses TRBV2 and TRBJ2-7, with 7 middle bases fitting TRBD2. The sample in question was PBMCs, obtained at surgery. The source is a male donor with early-stage non-small cell lung cancer. The CDR3 protein sequence reads: CASTQRGYEQYF. The DNA is as follows: TGTGCCAGCACCCAGCGGGGTTACGAGCAGTACTTC. With the rest looked up from the reference TRBV2 and TRBJ2-7 genes rather than sequenced, the full variable domain is EPEVTQTPSHQVTQMGQEVILRCVPISNHLYFYWYRQILGQKVEFLVSFYNNEISEKSEIFDDQFSVERPDGSNFTLKIRSTKLEDSAMYFCASTQRGYEQYFGPGTRLTVT.